This T cell receptor (beta chain) originates from a study of blood T cell repertoires in COVID-19. Across the whole study: Samples representing acute and convalescent COVID-19 were sourced from the United States, Italy and Spain.

The CDR3 runs to 17 residues. Per germline, CDR1 MDHEN and CDR2 SYDVKM. Trimming pared 8 bases from V and 0 bases from J, leaving 21 bases between. The assay was immunoSEQ multiplex PCR, and TCRdb's table has in-frame clones only and misses some. The sample lists approximately 74,000 clones; approximately 90% were seen once. Sequencing input: peripheral blood. The rearrangement links TRBV28 to TRBJ2-3; possibly TRBD1 for D (6 bases). The TCR originated in a woman aged 60-75 years with active COVID-19. The CDR3 coding sequence is TGTGCCAGCGCAGGACAGTGGCTTACTCCTAGCACAGATACGCAGTATTTT. Translated: CASAGQWLTPSTDTQYF.